This TCR beta chain was identified in a study of long-term antiretroviral therapy in people with HIV. The authors ran the immunoSEQ assay, v3.0, at survey level. Profiled with immunoSEQ multiplex PCR; TCRdb holds only in-frame clones, not every one. The sample carries under 9,000 clones, over 75% recorded once. The specimen comprised unsorted PBMCs, sampled 0.1 years after starting antiretroviral therapy. The TCR sequence derives from a man aged 35 to 55 with HIV.

The CDR3 nucleotides read TGTGCCAGCAGCGTAGGCACAGTGGTTTCCTACGAGCAGTACTTC. Translation: CASSVGTVVSYEQYF. The rearrangement joins TRBV9 to TRBJ2-7; D not resolved. CDR1 and CDR2 (germline): SGDLS, YYNGEE. The CDR3 sequence is 15 residues long. Trimming removed 0 bases from V and 1 base from J, with 11 bases in between.